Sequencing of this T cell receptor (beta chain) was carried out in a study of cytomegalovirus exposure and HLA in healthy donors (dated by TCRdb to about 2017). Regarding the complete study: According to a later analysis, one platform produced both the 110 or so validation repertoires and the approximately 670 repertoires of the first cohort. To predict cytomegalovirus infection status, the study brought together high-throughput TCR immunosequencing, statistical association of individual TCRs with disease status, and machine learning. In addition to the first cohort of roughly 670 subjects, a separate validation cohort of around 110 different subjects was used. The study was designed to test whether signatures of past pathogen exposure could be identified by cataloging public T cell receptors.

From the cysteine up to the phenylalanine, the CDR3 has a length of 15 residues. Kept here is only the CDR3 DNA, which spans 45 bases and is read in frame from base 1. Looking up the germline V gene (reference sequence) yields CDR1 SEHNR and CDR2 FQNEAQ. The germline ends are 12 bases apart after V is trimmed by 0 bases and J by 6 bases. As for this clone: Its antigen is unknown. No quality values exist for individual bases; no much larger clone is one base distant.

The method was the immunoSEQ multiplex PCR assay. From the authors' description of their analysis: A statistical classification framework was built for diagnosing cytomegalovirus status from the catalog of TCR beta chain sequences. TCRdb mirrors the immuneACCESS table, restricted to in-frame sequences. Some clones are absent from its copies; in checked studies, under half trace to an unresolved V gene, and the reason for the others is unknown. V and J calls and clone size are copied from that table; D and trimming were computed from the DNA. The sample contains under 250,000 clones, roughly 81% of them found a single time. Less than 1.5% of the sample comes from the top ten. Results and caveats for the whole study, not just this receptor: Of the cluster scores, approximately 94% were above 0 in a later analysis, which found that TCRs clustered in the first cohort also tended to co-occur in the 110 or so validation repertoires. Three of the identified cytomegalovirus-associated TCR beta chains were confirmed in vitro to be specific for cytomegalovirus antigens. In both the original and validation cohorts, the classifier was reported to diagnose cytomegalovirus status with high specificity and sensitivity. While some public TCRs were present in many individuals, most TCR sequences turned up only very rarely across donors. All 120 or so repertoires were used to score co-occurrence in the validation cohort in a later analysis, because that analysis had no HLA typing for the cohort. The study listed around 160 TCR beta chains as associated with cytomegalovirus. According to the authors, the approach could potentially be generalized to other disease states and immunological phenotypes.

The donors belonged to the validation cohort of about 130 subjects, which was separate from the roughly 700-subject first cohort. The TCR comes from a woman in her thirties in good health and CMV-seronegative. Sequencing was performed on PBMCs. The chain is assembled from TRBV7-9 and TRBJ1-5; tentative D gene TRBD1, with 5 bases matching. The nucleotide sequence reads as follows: TGTGCCAGCAGCTTAGCCATTGGGGGGTCTCAGCCCCAGCATTTT. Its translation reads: CASSLAIGGSQPQHF.